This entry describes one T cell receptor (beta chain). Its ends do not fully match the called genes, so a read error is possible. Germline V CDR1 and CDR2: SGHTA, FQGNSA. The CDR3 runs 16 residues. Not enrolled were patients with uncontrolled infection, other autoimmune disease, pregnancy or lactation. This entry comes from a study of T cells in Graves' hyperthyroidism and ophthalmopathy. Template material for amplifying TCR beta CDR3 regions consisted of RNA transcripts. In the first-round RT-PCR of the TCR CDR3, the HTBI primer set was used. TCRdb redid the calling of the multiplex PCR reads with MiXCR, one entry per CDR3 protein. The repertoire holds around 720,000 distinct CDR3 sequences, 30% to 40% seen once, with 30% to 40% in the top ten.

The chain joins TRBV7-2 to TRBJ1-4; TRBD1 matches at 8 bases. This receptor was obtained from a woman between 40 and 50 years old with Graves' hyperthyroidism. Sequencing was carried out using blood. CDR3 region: CASSQAQQGAGEKLFF. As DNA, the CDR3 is TGCGCCAGCAGCCAAGCACAGCAGGGGGCCGGGGAAAAACTGTTTTTT. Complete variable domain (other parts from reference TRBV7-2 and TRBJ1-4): GAGVSQSPSNKVTEKGKDVELRCDPISGHTALYWYRQSLGQGLEFLIYFQGNSAPDKSGLPSDRFSAERTGGSVSTLTIQRTQQEDSAVYLCASSQAQQGAGEKLFFGSGTQLSVL.